This TCR beta chain appears in the sequencing data of a study of regulatory T cells in long-lasting Graves disease. Study-wide findings and caveats: With approximately 3,000 shared public clonotypes, persistent patients exceeded new patients, who shared about a thousand. When disease was persistent, TRBV28, TRBJ1-2 and TRBJ2-5 were the favored segments.

Building of the TCR beta libraries involved iRepertoire HTBI primers and Arm-PCR of CDR3 regions. TCRdb ran MiXCR on the multiplex PCR reads and lists one entry per CDR3 protein. The repertoire consists of more than 450,000 distinct CDR3 sequences, with approximately 12% occurring once and the leading ten covering 7.5% to 9%. The time point denotes: newly diagnosed GD, antithyroid drugs for less than 3 months. The TCR library was made from RNA that had been extracted from PBMCs in TRIzol. American Thyroid Association guidelines defined Graves' disease diagnosis. Patient provenance is recorded as an endocrinology department in Xi'an, China. This clonotype was detected ten times or more. What it binds is not known. The V gene end was trimmed by 0 bases and the J gene end by 15 bases; junction bases not matched to a gene: 7. The germline V gene encodes CDR1 SNHLY and CDR2 FYNNEI. The CDR3 length is 15 residues.

These data were also reused for a study on T cells in Graves' hyperthyroidism and ophthalmopathy.

V gene TRBV2 combines with J gene TRBJ2-1; 14 positions match TRBD2. The sequence was collected from a woman aged 25 to 39 with Graves disease. The sample here was peripheral blood mononuclear cells (PBMCs), taken at new diagnosis, from a patient treated with antithyroid drugs. CDR3: CASSEAGTSGSWRFF. CDR3 bases: TGTGCCAGCAGTGAAGCTGGGACTAGCGGGAGTTGGCGGTTCTTC.